The clone carrying this T cell receptor beta chain was counted only a few times. Its antigen remains unidentified. The data originate from a study of beta chain features in type 1 diabetes. This CDR3 spans 16 amino acids. The J segment lost 0 bases and the V segment lost 5 bases, leaving 5 bases of the junction unmatched. Germline loops: CDR1 MDHEN, CDR2 SYDVKM. Findings of the study overall: When Type 1 diabetes patients were examined, their TCRB CDR3s proved moderately but significantly shorter in all four CD4+ subsets.

Expressed TCRB transcripts were sequenced because the entire RNA isolate underwent reverse transcription. Assay used: immunoSEQ multiplex PCR; TCRdb lists only in-frame clones, some missing. This table has some 180,000 clones, about 13% appearing once. The sequence derives from a woman between 18 and 29 years old in good health. Sequencing used central memory CD4+ T cells from blood. The chain couples TRBV28 to TRBJ1-3, with 9 bases identical to TRBD1. CDR3 DNA sequence: TGTGCCAGCAGTGTGGGACAGGGCCACTCTGGAAACACCATATATTTT. This encodes CASSVGQGHSGNTIYF.